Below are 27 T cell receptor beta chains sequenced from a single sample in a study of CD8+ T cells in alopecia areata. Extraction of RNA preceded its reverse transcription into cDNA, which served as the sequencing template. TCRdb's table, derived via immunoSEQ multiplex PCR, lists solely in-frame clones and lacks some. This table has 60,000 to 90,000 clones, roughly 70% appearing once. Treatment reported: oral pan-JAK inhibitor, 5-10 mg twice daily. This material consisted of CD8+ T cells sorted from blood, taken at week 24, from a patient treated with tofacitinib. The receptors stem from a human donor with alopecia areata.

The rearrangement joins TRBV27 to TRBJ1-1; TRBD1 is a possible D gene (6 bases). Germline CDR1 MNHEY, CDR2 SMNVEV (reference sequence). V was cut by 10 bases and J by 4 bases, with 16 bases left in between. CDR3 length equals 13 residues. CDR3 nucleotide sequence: TGTGCCACCCGCTATCTACAGGGCACTGAAGCTTTCTTT. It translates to CATRYLQGTEAFF.

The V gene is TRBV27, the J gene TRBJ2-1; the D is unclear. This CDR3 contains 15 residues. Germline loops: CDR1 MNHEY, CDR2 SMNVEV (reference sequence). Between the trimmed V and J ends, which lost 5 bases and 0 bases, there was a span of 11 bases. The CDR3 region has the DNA TGTGCCAGCAGTAGGACCCAGAGCTCCTACAATGAGCAGTTCTTC. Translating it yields CASSRTQSSYNEQFF.

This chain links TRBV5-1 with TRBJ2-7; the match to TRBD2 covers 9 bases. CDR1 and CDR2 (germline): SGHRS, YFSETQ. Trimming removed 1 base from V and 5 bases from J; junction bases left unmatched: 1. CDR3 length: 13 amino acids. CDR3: CASSLRTSDEQYF. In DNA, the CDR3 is TGCGCCAGCAGCTTGAGGACTAGCGACGAGCAGTACTTC.

CDR3: CASSLLDVRHNEQFF. The CDR3 DNA is TGTGCCAGCAGCTTACTAGATGTCCGGCACAATGAGCAGTTCTTC. The chain joins TRBV7-2 to TRBJ2-1; unclear D gene. Germline CDR1 and CDR2: SGHTA and FQGNSA. V lost 2 bases and J 5 bases, leaving 13 bases between the germline ends. This CDR3 comprises 15 residues.

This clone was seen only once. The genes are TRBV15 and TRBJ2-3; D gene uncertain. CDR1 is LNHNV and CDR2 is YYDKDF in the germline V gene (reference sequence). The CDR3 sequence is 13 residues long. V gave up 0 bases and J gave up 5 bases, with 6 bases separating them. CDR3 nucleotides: TGTGCCACCAGCAGAGATTGGTTAGATACGCAGTATTTT. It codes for CATSRDWLDTQYF.

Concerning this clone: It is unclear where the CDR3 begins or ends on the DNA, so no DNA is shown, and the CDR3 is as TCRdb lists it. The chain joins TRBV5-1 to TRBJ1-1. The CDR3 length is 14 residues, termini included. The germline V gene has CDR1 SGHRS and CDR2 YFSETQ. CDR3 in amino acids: CASSFGPGDTEAFF.

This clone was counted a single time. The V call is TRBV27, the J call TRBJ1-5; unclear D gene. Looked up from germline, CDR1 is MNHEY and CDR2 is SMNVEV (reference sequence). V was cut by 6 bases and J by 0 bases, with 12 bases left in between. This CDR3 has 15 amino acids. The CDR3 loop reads CASSLGRYSNQPQHF. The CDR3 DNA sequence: TGTGCCAGCAGCCTCGGACGTTATAGCAATCAGCCCCAGCATTTT.

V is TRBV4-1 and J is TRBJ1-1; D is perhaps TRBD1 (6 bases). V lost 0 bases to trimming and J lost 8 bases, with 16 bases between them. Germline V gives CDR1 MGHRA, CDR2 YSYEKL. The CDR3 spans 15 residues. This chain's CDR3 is CASSQDPGGQVEAFF. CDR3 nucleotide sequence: TGCGCCAGCAGCCAAGATCCGGGGGGCCAAGTGGAAGCTTTCTTT.

The CDR3 sequence: CASSLYSGPESQPQHF. The DNA of the CDR3 is TGTGCCAGCAGCTTATACTCAGGGCCGGAGTCTCAGCCCCAGCATTTT. V and J are TRBV7-6 and TRBJ1-5, with D perhaps matching TRBD1 (5 bases). The CDR3 is 16 amino acids. Germline V gives CDR1 SGHVS, CDR2 FNYEAQ. The ends were cut back, 2 bases at V and 6 bases at J, with 17 bases in the middle.

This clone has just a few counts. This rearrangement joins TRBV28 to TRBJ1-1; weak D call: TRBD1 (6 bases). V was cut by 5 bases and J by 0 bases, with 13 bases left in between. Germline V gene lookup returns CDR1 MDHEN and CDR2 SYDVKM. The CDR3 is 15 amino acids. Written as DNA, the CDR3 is TGTGCCAGCAGTCCTCTAACAGGGCTGAACACTGAAGCTTTCTTT. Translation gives CASSPLTGLNTEAFF.

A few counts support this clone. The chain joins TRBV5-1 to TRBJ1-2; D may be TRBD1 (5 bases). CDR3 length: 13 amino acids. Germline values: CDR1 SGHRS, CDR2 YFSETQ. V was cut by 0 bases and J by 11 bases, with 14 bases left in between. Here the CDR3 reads CASSLAAGYGYTF. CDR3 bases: TGCGCCAGCAGCTTGGCGGCAGGGTACGGATACACCTTC.

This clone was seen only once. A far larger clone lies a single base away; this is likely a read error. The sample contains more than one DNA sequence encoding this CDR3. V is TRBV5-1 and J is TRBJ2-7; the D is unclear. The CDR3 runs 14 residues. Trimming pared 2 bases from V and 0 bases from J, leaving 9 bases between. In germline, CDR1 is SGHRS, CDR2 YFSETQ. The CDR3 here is CASSLLSSSYEQYF. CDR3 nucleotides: TGCGCCAGCAGCTTACTTTCAAGCTCCTACGAGCAGTACTTC.

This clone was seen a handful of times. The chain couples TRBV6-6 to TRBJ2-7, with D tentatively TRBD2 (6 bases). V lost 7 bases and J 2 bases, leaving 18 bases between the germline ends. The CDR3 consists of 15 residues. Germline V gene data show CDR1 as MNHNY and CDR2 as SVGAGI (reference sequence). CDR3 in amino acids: CASTATVGGAYEQYF. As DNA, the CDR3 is TGTGCCAGCACCGCTACGGTAGGAGGGGCCTACGAGCAGTACTTC.

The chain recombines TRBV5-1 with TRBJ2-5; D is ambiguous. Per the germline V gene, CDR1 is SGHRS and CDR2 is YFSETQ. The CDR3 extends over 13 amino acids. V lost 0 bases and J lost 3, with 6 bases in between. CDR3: CASSLEMEETQYF. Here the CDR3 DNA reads TGCGCCAGCAGCTTGGAGATGGAAGAGACCCAGTACTTC.

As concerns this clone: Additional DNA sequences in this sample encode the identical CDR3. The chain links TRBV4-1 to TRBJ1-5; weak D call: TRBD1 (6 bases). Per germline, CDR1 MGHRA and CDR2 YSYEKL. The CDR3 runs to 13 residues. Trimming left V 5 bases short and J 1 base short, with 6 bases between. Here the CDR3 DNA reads TGCGCCAGCAGCGACAGGAGCAATCAGCCCCAGCATTTT. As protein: CASSDRSNQPQHF.

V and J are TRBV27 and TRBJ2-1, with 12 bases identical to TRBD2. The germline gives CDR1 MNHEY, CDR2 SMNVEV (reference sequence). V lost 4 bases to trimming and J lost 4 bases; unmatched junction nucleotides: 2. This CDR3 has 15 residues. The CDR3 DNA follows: TGTGCCAGCAGTTCCGGACTAGCGGGGTACAATGAGCAGTTCTTC. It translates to CASSSGLAGYNEQFF.

The CDR3 spells CASTGQGHGDGYTF. In DNA, the CDR3 is TGTGCCAGCACGGGACAGGGGCATGGGGATGGCTACACCTTC. The chain links TRBV27 to TRBJ1-2, with TRBD1 identical over 10 bases. J was trimmed by 6 bases and V by 7 bases; bases with no gene match: 8. The CDR3 has 14 residues. Germline-derived CDR1 and CDR2 are MNHEY and SMNVEV (reference sequence).

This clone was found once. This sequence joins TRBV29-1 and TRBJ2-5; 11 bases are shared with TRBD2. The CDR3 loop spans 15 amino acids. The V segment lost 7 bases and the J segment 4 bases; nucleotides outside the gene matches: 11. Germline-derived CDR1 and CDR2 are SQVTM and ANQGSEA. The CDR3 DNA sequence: TGCAGCGCAGATCCTACTAGCGGGGGAGGAGAGACCCAGTACTTC. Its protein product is CSADPTSGGGETQYF.

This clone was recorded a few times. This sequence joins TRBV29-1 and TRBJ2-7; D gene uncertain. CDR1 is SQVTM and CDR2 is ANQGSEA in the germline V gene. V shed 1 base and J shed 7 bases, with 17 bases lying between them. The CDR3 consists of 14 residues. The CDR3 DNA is TGCAGCGTTGAAGTGCGATCCTACCCTTCGGAGCAGTACTTC. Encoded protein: CSVEVRSYPSEQYF.

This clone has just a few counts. The CDR3 reads CASSQAGTSGELFF. CDR3 coding DNA: TGCGCCAGCAGCCAAGCTGGAACGTCCGGGGAGCTGTTTTTT. V and J are TRBV4-1 and TRBJ2-2; the D is unclear. This CDR3 is 14 amino acids long. The germline gives CDR1 MGHRA, CDR2 YSYEKL. Trimming cost V 1 base and J 6 bases, with 9 bases left between them.

The CDR3 DNA reads as TGCAGCGTTACGAGCGGCTCTAGCACAGATACGCAGTATTTT. Protein: CSVTSGSSTDTQYF. This chain uses TRBV29-1 with TRBJ2-3; D is possibly TRBD2 (5 bases). Trimming stripped 5 bases from V and 0 bases from J, with 12 bases between. CDR1 SQVTM and CDR2 ANQGSEA come from the germline V gene. The CDR3 contains 14 residues.

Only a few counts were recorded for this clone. DNA for the CDR3: TGTGCCAGCAGACGGACAGGGGGCGCGGATGGCTACACCTTC. As protein: CASRRTGGADGYTF. The rearrangement uses TRBV6-5 and TRBJ1-2, with 11 positions matching TRBD1. Losses at the gene ends were 6 bases for V and 6 bases for J; bases not matched to a gene: 6. The germline V gene encodes CDR1 MNHEY and CDR2 SVGAGI. The CDR3 covers 14 residues.

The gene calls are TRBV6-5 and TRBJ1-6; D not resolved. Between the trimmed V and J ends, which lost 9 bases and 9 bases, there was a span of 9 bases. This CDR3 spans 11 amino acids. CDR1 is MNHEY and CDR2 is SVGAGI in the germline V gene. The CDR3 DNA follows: TGTGCCAGGGGAACGGCTTCACCCCTCCACTTT. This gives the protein CARGTASPLHF.

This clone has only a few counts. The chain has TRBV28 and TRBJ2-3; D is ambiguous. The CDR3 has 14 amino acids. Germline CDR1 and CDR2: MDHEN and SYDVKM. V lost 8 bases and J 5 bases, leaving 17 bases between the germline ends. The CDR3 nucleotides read TGTGCCAGCGTTCCCGGGCAGGTTGGAGATACGCAGTATTTT. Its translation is CASVPGQVGDTQYF.

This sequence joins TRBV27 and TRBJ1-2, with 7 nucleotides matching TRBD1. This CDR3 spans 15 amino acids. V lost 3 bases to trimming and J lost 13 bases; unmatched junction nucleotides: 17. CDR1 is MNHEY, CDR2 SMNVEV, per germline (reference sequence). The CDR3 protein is CASSFSTERGQLRTF. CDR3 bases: TGTGCCAGCAGTTTCTCAACAGAAAGGGGACAGCTCCGCACCTTC.

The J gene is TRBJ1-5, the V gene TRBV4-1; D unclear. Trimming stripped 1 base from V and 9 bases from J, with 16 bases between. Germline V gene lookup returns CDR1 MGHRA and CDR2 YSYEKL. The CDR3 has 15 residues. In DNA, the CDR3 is TGCGCCAGCAGCCAAGTAGGGCAGAGTTTATGGCCCCAGCATTTT. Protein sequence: CASSQVGQSLWPQHF.

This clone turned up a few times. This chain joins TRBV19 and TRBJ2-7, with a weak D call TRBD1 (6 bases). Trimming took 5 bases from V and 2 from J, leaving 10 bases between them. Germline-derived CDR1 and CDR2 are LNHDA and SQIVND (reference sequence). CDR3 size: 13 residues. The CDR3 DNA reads TGTGCCAGTAGTCCCGGGACAACCTACGAGCAGTACTTC. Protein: CASSPGTTYEQYF.